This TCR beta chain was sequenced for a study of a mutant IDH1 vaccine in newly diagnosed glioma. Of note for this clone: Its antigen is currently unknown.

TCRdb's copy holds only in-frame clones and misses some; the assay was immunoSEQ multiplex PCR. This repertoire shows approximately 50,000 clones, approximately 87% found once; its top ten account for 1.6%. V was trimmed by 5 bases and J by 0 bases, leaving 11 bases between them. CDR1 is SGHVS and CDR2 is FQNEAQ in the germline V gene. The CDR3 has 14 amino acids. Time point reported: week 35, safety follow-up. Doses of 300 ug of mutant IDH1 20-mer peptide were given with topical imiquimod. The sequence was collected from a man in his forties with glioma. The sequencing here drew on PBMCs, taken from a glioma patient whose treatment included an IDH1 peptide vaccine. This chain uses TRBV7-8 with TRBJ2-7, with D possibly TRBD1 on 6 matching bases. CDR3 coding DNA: TGTGCCAGCAGCCGAGGGGGAAGCTCCTACGAGCAGTACTTC. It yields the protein CASSRGGSSYEQYF.